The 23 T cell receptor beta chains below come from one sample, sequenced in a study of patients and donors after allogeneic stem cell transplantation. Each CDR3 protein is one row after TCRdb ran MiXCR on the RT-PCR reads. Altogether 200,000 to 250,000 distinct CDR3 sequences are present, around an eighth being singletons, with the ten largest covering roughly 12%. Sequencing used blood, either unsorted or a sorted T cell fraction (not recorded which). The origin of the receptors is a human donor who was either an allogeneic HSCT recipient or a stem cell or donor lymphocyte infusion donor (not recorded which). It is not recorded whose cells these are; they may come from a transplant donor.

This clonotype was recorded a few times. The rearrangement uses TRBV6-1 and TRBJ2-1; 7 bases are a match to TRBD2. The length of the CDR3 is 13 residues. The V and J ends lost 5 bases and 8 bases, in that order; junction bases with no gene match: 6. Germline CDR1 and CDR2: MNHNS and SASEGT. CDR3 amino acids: CASSRERDDEQFF. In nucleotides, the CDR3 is TGTGCCAGCAGTCGGGAGCGGGACGATGAGCAGTTCTTC.

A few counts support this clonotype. The CDR3 here is CSARRRGVEQFF. DNA of the CDR3: TGCAGTGCTAGGCGGCGGGGGGTTGAGCAGTTCTTC. This chain joins TRBV20-1 and TRBJ2-1, with 8 bases matching TRBD2. Unmatched junction bases numbered 4, after V lost 3 bases and J lost 9 bases. The length of the CDR3 is 12 residues. CDR1 is DFQATT, CDR2 SNEGSKA, per germline (reference sequence).

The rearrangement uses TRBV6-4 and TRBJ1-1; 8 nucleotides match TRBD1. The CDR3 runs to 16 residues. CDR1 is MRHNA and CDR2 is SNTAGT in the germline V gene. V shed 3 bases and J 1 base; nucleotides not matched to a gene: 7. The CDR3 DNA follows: TGTGCCAGCAGTGAACCGACAGGGGCCTCGAACACTGAAGCTTTCTTT. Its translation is CASSEPTGASNTEAFF.

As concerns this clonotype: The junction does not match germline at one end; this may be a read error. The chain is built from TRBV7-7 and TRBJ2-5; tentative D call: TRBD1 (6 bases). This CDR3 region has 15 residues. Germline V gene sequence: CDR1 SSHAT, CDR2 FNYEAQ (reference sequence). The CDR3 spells CASSLEGRGKETQYF. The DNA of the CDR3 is TGTGCTAGCAGCTTAGAGGGAAGGGGGAAAGAGACCCAGTACTTC.

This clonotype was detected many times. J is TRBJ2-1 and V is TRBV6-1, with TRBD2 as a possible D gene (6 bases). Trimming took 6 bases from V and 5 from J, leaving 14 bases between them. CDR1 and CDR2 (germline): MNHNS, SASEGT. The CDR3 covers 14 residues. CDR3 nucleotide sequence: TGTGCCAGCAGCCGCGGGATGTCTAACAATGAGCAGTTCTTC. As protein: CASSRGMSNNEQFF.

The CDR3 DNA sequence: TGTGCCAGCAAGTCCGACCCACTGGGGACAGATACGCAGTATTTT. Amino acid sequence: CASKSDPLGTDTQYF. The chain links TRBV12-3 or TRBV12-4 to TRBJ2-3; D remains ambiguous. Trimming shortened V by 7 bases and J by 3 bases, and 17 bases separated the two germline ends. The CDR3 runs to 15 residues.

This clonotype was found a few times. The CDR3 nucleotides read TGTGCCAGCAGCCCCGTCGGGGGAGAGACCCAGTACTTC. Translating gives CASSPVGGETQYF. V usage is TRBV7-9 and J usage is TRBJ2-5; D might be TRBD2 (6 bases). Germline-derived CDR1 and CDR2 are SEHNR and FQNEAQ (reference sequence). This CDR3 comprises 13 residues. V shed 5 bases and J shed 4 bases, with 11 bases lying between them.

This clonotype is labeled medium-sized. The CDR3 DNA reads TGTGCCATCAGTGATAGACAGAGTGATCAGCCCCAGCATTTT. It specifies CAISDRQSDQPQHF. The chain employs TRBV10-3 and TRBJ1-5; a possible D gene is TRBD1 (5 bases). The germline V gene encodes CDR1 ENHRY and CDR2 SYGVKD. The CDR3 covers 14 residues. Trimming took 3 bases from V and 5 from J, leaving 11 bases between them.

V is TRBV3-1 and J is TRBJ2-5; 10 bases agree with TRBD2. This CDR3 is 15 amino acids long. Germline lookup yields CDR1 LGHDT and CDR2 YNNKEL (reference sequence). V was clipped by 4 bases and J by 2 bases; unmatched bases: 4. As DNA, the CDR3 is TGTGCCAGCAGCCTTAGCGGGAGGCCACAAGAGACCCAGTACTTC. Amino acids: CASSLSGRPQETQYF.

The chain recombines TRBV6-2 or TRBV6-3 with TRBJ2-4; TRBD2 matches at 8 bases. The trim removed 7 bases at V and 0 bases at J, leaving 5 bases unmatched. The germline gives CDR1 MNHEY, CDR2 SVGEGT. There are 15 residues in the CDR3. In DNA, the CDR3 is TGTGCCAGCACCATAGCGGGGCTAGCCAAAAACATTCAGTACTTC. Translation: CASTIAGLAKNIQYF.

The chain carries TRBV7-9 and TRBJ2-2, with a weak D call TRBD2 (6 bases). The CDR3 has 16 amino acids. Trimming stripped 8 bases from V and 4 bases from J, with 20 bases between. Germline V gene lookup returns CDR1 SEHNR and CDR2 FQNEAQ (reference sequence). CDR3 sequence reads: CASPSTGERFTGELFF. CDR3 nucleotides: TGTGCCAGCCCTTCCACGGGGGAACGGTTCACCGGGGAGCTGTTTTTT.

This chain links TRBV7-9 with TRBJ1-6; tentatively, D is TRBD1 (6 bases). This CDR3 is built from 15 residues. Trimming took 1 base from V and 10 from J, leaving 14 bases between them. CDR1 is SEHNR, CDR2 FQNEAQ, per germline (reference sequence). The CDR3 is CASSLDSAGESPLHF. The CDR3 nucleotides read TGTGCCAGCAGCTTAGACTCCGCAGGGGAGTCACCCCTCCACTTT.

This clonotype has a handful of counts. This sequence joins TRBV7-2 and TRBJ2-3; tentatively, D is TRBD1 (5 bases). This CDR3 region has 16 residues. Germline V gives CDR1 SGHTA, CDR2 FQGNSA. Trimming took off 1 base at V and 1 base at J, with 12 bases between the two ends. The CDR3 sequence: CASSLVQGWGTDTQYF. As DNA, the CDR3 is TGTGCCAGCAGCTTAGTTCAGGGTTGGGGCACAGATACGCAGTATTTT.

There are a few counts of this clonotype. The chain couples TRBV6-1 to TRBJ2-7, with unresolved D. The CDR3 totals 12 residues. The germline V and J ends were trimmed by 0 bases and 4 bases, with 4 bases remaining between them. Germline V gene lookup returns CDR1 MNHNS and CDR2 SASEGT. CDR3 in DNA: TGTGCCAGCAGTGAAGCCAGGTACGAGCAGTACTTC. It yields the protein CASSEARYEQYF.

The CDR3 DNA follows: TGCGCCAGCAGCTTGGGGGACAGCCCCTACGAGCAGTACTTC. Its protein is CASSLGDSPYEQYF. The gene calls are TRBV5-1 and TRBJ2-7; 7 bases are a match to TRBD1. CDR1 and CDR2 (germline): SGHRS, YFSETQ. The CDR3 loop spans 14 amino acids. The junction had 2 bases not matched to a gene; V was cut back by 0 bases and J by 2 bases.

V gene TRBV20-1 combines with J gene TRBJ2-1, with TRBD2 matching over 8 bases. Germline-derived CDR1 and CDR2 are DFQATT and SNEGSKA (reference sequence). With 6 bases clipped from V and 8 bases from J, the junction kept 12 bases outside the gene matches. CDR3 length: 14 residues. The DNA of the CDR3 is TGCAGTGCCGAGAGGGCTAGCGGGCACGATGAGCAGTTCTTC. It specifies CSAERASGHDEQFF.

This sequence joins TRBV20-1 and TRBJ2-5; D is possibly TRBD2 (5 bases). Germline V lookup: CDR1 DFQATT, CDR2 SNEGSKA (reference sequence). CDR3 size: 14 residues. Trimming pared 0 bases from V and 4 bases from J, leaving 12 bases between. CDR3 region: CSARDFVGAETQYF. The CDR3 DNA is TGCAGTGCTAGAGACTTTGTGGGAGCAGAGACCCAGTACTTC.

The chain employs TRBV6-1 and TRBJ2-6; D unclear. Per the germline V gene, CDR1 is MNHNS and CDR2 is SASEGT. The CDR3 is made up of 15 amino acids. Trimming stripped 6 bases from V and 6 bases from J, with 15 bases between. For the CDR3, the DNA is TGTGCCAGCAGCGTGGACGGCCTGGAGGCCAACGTCCTGACTTTC. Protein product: CASSVDGLEANVLTF.

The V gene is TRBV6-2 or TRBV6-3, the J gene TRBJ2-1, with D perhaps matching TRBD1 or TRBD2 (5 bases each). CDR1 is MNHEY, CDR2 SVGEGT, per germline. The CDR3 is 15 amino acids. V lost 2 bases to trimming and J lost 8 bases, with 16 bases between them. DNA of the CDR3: TGTGCCAGCAGTTACCCCCCGCGAGGGGTGGATGAGCAGTTCTTC. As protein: CASSYPPRGVDEQFF.

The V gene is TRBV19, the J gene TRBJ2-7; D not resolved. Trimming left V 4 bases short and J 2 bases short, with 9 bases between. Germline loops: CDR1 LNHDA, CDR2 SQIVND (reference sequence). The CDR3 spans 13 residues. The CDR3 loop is CASSTNVPYEQYF. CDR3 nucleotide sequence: TGTGCCAGTAGTACGAACGTCCCCTACGAGCAGTACTTC.

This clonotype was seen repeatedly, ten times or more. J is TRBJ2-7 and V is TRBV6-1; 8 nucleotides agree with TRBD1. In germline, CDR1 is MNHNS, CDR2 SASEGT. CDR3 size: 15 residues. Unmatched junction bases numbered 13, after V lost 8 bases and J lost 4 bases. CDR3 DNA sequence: TGTGCCAGCCGCCAAAAACCGGGACAGGCTTACGAGCAGTACTTC. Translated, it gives CASRQKPGQAYEQYF.

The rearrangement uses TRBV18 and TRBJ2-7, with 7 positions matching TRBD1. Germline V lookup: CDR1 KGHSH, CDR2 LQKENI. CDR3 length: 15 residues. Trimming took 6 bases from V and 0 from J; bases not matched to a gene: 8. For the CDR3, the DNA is TGTGCCAGCTCCCCCGCAGGGGGATTCTCCTACGAGCAGTACTTC. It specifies CASSPAGGFSYEQYF.

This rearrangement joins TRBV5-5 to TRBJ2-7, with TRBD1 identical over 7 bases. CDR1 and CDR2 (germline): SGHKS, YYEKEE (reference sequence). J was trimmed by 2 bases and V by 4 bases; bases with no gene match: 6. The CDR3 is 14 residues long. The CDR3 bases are TGTGCCAGCAGCACGACAGGGAGACCCTACGAGCAGTACTTC. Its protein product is CASSTTGRPYEQYF. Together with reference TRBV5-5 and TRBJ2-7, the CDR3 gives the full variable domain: DAGVTQSPTHLIKTRGQQVTLRCSPISGHKSVSWYQQVLGQGPQFIFQYYEKEERGRGNFPDRFSARQFPNYSSELNVNALLLGDSALYLCASSTTGRPYEQYFGPGTRLTVT.